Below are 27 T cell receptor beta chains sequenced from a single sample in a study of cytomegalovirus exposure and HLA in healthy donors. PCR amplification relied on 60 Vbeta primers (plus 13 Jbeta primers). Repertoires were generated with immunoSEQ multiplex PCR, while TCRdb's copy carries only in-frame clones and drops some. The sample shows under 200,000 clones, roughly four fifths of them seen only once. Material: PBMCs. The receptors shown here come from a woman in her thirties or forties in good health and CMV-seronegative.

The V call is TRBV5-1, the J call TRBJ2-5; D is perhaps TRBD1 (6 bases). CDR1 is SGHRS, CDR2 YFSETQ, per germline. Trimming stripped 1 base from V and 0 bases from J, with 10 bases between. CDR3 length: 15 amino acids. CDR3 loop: CASSLPDRDQETQYF. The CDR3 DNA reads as TGCGCCAGCAGCTTGCCGGACAGAGACCAAGAGACCCAGTACTTC.

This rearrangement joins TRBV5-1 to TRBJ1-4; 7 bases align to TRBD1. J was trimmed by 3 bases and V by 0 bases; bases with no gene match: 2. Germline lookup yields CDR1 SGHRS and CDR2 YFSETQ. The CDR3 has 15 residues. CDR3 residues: CASSLGGGSNEKLFF. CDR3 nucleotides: TGCGCCAGCAGCTTGGGAGGGGGCTCTAATGAAAAACTGTTTTTT.

This CDR3 reads CASSYSILLGSGYTF. The CDR3 nucleotides are TGTGCCAGCAGTTACTCGATTTTACTCGGTAGTGGCTACACCTTC. The rearrangement joins TRBV6-5 to TRBJ1-2; no clear D gene. Germline CDR1 reads MNHEY; CDR2 reads SVGAGI. The V end lost 0 bases, the J end lost 7 bases, and 15 bases lay between the germline ends. The CDR3 covers 15 residues.

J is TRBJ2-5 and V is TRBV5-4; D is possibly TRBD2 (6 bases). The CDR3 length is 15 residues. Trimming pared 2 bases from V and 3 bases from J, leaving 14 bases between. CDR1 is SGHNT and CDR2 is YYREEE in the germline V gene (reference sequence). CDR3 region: CASSLQAWGEETQYF. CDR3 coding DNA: TGTGCCAGCAGCTTACAGGCCTGGGGGGAAGAGACCCAGTACTTC.

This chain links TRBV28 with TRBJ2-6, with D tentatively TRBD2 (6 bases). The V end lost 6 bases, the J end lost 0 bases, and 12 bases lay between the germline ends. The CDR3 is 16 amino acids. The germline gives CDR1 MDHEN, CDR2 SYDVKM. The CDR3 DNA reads TGTGCCAGCAGCCTGGGACTCCTCTCTGGGGCCAACGTCCTGACTTTC. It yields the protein CASSLGLLSGANVLTF.

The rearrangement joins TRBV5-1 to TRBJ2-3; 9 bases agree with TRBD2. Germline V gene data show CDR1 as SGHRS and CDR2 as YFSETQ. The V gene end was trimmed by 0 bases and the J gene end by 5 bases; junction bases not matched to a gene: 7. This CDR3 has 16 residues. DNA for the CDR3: TGCGCCAGCAGCTTGGGGGCTAGCGGGGCTCGAGATACGCAGTATTTT. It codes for CASSLGASGARDTQYF.

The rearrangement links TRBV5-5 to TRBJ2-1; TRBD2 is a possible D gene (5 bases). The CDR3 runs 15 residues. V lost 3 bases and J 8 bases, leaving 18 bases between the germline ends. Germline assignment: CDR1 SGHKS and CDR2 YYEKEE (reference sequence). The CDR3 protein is CASSSSGVLGDEQFF. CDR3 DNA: TGTGCCAGCAGCTCATCCGGGGTCCTCGGAGATGAGCAGTTCTTC.

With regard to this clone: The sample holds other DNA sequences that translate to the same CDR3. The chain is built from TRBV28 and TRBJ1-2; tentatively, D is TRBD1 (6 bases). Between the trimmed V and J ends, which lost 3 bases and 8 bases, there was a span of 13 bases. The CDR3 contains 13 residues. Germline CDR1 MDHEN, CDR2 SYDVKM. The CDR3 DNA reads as TGTGCCAGCAGTTTGGCGGGGGCGGGGGGCTACACCTTC. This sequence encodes CASSLAGAGGYTF.

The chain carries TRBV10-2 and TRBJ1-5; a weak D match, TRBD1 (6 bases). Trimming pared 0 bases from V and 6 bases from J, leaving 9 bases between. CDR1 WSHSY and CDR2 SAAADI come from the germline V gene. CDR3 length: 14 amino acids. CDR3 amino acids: CASSESTGSQPQHF. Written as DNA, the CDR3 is TGCGCCAGCAGTGAGTCTACAGGGAGTCAGCCCCAGCATTTT.

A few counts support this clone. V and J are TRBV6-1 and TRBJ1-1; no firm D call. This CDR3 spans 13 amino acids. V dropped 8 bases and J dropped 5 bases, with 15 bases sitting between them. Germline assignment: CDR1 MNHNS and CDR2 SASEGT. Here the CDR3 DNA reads TGTGCCAGCTTCATACGTTCGGGGACTGAAGCTTTCTTT. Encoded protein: CASFIRSGTEAFF.

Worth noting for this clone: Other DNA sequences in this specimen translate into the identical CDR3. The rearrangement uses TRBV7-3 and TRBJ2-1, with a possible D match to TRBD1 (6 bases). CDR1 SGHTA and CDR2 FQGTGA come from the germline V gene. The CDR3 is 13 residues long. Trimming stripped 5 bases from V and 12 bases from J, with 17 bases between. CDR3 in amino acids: CASSLLQGQGQFF. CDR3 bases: TGTGCCAGCAGCCTCCTTCAGGGGCAGGGGCAGTTCTTC.

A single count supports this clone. This chain's CDR3 is CASNRGLTNTEAFF. In DNA form, the CDR3 reads TGTGCCAGCAACCGGGGACTCACGAACACTGAAGCTTTCTTT. The chain joins TRBV6-5 to TRBJ1-1; the D gene is possibly TRBD1 (5 bases). The germline gives CDR1 MNHEY, CDR2 SVGAGI. The V end lost 7 bases, the J end lost 1 base, and 13 bases lay between the germline ends. The CDR3 contains 14 residues.

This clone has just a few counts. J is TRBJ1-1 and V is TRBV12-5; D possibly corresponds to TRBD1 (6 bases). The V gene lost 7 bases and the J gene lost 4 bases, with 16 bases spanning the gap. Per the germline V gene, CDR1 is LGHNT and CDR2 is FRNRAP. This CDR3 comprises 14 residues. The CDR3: CASARQQGFTEAFF. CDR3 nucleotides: TGTGCTAGTGCCCGGCAACAGGGCTTCACTGAAGCTTTCTTT.

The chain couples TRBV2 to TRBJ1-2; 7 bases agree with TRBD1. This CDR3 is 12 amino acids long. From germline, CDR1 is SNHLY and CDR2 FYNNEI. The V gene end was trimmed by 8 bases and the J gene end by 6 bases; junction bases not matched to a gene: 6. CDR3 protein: CASRWQGDGYTF. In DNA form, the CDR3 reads TGTGCCAGCCGGTGGCAGGGGGATGGCTACACCTTC.

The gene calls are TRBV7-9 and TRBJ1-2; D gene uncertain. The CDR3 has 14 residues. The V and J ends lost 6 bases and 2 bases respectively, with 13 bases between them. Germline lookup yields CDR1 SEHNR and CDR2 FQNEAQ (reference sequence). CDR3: CASSPEGENYGYTF. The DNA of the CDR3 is TGTGCCAGCAGTCCCGAGGGAGAAAACTATGGCTACACCTTC.

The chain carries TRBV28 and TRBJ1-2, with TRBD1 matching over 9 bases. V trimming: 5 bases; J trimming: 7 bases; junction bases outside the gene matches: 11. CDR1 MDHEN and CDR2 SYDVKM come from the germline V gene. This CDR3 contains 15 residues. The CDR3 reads CASSLTGTGSVGYTF. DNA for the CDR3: TGTGCCAGCAGTCTTACCGGGACAGGGAGTGTTGGCTACACCTTC.

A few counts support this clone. In nucleotides, the CDR3 is TGCGCCAGCAGCCAACCCCGTGCGAGAAACACCGGGGAGCTGTTTTTT. This sequence encodes CASSQPRARNTGELFF. V and J are TRBV4-1 and TRBJ2-2; no clear D. This CDR3 spans 16 amino acids. Germline CDR1 and CDR2: MGHRA and YSYEKL. V lost 2 bases and J lost 2, with 12 bases in between.

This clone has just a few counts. The CDR3 loop is CASSFLTSGQETQYF. In DNA form, the CDR3 reads TGCGCCAGCAGCTTCCTGACTAGCGGACAAGAGACCCAGTACTTC. The chain employs TRBV5-1 and TRBJ2-5; TRBD2 matches at 9 bases. V lost 2 bases to trimming and J lost 2 bases; unmatched junction nucleotides: 4. The CDR3 has 15 residues. Germline CDR1 and CDR2: SGHRS and YFSETQ.

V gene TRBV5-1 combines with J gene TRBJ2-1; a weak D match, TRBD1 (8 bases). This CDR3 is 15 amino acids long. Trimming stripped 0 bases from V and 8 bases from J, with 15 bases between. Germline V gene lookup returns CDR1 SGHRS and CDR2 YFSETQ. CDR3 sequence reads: CASSLEDRGGDEQFF. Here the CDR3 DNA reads TGCGCCAGCAGCTTGGAAGACAGGGGAGGGGATGAGCAGTTCTTC.

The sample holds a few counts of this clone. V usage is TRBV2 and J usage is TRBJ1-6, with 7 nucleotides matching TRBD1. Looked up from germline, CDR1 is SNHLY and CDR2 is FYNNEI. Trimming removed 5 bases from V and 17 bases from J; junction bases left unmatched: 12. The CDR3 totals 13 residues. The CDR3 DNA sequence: TGTGCCAGCAGTAGGGACAGTCCCTATGTGGTCCACTTT. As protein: CASSRDSPYVVHF.

In DNA, the CDR3 is TGCGCCAGCAGGCGAGAAGGGGGAAACTATGGCTACACCTTC. This encodes CASRREGGNYGYTF. This chain connects TRBV10-2 to TRBJ1-2, with D possibly being TRBD1 (6 bases). Germline V gene sequence: CDR1 WSHSY, CDR2 SAAADI. Trimming took 6 bases from V and 2 from J, leaving 13 bases between them. This CDR3 is 14 amino acids long.

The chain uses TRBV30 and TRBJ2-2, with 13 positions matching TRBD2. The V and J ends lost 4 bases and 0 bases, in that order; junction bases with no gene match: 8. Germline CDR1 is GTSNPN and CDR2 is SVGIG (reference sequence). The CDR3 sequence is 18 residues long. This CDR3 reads CAWNGLAGAPSNTGELFF. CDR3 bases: TGTGCCTGGAATGGACTAGCGGGGGCCCCTTCGAACACCGGGGAGCTGTTTTTT.

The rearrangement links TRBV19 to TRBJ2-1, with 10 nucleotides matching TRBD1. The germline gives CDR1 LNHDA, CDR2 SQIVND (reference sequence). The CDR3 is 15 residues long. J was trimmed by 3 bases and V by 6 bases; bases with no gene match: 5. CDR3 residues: CASRLTGGVYNEQFF. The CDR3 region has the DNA TGTGCCAGTAGGTTGACAGGGGGCGTCTACAATGAGCAGTTCTTC.

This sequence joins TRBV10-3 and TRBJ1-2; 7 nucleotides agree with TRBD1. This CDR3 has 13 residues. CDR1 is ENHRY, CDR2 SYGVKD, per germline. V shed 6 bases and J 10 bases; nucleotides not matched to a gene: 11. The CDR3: CAISQTGSRTYTF. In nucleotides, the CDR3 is TGTGCCATCAGCCAGACAGGGTCACGGACCTACACCTTC.

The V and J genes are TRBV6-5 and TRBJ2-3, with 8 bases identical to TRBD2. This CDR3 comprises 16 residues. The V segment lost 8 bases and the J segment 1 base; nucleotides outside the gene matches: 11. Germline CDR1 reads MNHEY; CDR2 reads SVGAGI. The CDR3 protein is CASGSRAGVRTDTQYF. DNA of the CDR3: TGTGCCAGCGGTTCCCGAGCGGGGGTTCGCACAGATACGCAGTATTTT.

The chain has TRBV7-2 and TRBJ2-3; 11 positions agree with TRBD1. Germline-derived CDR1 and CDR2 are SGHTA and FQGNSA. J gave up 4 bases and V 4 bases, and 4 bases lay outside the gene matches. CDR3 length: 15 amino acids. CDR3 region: CASSWGQGGADTQYF. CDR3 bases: TGTGCCAGCAGCTGGGGACAGGGGGGGGCAGATACGCAGTATTTT.

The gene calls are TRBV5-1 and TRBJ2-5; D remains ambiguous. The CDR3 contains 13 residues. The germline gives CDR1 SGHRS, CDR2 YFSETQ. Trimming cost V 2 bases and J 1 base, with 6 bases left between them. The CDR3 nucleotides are TGCGCCAGCAGCTTATCGGGCCAAGAGACCCAGTACTTC. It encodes CASSLSGQETQYF.